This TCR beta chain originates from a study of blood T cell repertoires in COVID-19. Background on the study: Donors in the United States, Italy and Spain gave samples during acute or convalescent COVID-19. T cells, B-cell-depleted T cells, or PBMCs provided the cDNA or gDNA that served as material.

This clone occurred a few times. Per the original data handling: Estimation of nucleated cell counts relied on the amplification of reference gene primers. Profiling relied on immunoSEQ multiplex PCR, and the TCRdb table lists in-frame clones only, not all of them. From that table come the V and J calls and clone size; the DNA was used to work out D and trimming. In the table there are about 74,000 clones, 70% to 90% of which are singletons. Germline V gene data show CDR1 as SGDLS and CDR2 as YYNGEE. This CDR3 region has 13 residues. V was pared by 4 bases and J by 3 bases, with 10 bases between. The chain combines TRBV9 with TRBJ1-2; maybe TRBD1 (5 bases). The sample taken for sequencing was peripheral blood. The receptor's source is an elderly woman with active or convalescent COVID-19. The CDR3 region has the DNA TGTGCCAGCAGCCCCAGGGAAGACTATGGCTACACCTTC. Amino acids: CASSPREDYGYTF.